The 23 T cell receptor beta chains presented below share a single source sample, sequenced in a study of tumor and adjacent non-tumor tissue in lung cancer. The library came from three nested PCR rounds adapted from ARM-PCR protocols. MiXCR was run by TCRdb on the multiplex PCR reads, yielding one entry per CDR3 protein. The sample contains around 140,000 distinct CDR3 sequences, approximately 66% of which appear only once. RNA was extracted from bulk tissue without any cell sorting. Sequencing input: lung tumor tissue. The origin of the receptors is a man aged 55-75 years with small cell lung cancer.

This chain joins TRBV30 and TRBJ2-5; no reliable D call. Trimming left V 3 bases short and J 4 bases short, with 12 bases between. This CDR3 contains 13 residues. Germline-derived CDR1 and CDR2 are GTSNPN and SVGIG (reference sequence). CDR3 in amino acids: CAWSEKMAETQYF. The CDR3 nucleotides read TGTGCCTGGAGCGAGAAGATGGCAGAGACCCAGTACTTC.

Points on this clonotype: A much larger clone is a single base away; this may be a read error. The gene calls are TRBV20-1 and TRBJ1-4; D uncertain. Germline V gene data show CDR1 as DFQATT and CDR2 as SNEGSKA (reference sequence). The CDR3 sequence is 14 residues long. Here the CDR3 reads CSARASGVNEKPFF. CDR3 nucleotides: TGCAGTGCTAGGGCATCCGGGGTTAATGAAAAACCGTTTTTT.

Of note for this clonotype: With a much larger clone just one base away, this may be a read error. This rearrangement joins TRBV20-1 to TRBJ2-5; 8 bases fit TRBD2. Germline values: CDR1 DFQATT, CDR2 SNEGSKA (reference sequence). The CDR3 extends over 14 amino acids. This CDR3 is CSARGFSGEETKYF. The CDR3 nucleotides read TGCAGTGCTAGAGGGTTTAGCGGGGAAGAGACCAAGTACTTC.

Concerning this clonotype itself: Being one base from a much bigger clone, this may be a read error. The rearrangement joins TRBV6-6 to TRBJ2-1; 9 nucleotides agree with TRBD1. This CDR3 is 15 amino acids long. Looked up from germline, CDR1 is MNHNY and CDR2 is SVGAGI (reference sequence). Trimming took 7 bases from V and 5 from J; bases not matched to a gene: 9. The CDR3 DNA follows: TGTGCCAGCACCCCATGGGACAGGGCTAACAATGAGCAGTTCTTC. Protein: CASTPWDRANNEQFF.

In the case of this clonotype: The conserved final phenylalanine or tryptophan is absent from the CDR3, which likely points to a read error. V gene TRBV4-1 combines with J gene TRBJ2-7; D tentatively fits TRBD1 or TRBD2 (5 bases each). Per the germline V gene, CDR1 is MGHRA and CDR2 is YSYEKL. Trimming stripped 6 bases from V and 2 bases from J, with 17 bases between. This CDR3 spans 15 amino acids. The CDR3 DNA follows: TGCGCCAGCAGTGGGGGAGTCAGCGGTACCTACGAGCAGTACACC. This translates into CASSGGVSGTYEQYT.

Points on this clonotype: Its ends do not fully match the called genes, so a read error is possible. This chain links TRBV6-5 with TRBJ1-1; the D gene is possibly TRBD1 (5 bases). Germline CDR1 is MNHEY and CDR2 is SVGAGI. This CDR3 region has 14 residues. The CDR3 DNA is TGTGCCAGCAGTTATATGGGGCTAGAGACTGAAGCGCTCTTT. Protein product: CASSYMGLETEALF.

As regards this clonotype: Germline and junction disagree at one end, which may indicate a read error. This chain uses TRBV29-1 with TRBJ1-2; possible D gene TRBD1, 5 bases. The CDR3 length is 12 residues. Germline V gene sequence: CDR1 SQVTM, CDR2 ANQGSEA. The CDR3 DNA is TGCAGCGTCGGTGGGGACGGCTATGGCTACATCTTC. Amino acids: CSVGGDGYGYIF.

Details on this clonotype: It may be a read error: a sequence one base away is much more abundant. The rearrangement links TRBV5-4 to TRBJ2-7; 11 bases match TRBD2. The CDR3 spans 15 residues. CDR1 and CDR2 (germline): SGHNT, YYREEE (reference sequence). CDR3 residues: CTSSLSGTSGYEQYF. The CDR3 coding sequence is TGTACCAGCAGCTTATCCGGGACTAGCGGATACGAGCAGTACTTC.

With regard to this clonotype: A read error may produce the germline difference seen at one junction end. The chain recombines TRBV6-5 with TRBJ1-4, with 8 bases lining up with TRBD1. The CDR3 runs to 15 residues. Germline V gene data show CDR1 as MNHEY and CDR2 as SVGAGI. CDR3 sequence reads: CASRPVDRGGEKPFF. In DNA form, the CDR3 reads TGTGCCAGCAGACCCGTTGACAGGGGCGGTGAAAAACCGTTTTTT.

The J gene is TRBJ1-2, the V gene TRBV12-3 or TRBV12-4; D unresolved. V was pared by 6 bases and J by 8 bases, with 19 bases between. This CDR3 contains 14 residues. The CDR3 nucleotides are TGTGCCAGCAGCTCCCCTGCAGCCGCCACGGGCTACACCTTC. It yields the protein CASSSPAAATGYTF.

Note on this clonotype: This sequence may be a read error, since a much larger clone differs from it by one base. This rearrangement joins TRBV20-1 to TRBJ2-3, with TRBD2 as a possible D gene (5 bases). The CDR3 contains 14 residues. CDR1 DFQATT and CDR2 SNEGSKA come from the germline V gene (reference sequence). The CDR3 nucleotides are TGCAGTGCTAGGCGCGGGCCTGACACAGATATGCAGTATTTT. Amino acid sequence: CSARRGPDTDMQYF.

CDR3 sequence (DNA): TGTGCCAGCAGCTTAGTGGCCAGGGGGCCAGAGCAGTACTTC. Its protein product is CASSLVARGPEQYF. The genes are TRBV11-1 and TRBJ2-7, with 8 bases matching TRBD1. This CDR3 comprises 14 residues. Per germline, CDR1 SGHAT and CDR2 FQDESV (reference sequence). Trimming at V came to 1 base and at J to 7 bases, leaving 6 bases not matched to a gene.

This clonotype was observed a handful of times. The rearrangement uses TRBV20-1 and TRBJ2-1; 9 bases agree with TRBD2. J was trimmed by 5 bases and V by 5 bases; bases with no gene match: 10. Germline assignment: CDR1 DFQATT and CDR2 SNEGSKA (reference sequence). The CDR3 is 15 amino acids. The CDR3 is CSAGATSGPNNEQFF. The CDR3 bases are TGCAGTGCTGGAGCCACTAGCGGGCCTAACAATGAGCAGTTCTTC.

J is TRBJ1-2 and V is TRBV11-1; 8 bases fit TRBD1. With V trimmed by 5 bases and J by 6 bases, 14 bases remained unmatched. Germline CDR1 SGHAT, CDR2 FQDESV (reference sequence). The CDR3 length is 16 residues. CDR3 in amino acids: CASSPRDRQMKDGYTF. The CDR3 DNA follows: TGTGCCAGCAGCCCGCGGGACAGGCAAATGAAGGATGGCTACACCTTC.

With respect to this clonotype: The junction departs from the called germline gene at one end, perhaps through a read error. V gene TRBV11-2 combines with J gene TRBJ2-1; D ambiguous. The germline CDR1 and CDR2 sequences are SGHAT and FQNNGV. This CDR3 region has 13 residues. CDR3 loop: CASSFVLNNERFF. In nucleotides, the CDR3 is TGTGCCAGCAGTTTCGTACTCAACAATGAGCGGTTCTTC. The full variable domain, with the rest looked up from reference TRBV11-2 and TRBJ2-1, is EAGVAQSPRYKIIEKRQSVAFWCNPISGHATLYWYQQILGQGPKLLIQFQNNGVVDDSQLPKDRFSAERLKGVDSTLKIQPAKLEDSAVYLCASSFVLNNERFFGPGTRLTVL.

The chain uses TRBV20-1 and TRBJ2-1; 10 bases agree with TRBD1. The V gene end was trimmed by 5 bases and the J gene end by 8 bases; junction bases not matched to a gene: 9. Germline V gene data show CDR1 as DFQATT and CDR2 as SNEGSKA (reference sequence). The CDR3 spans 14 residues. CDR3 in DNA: TGCAGTGCTCCCCCACGCGGGACAGGGGATGAGCAGTTCTTC. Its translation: CSAPPRGTGDEQFF.

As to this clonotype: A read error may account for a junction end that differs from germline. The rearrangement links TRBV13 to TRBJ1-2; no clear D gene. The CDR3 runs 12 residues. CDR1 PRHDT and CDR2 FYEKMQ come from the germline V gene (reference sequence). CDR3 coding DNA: TGTGTCAGCAACTTAAGGTACTATGGCTACACCTTC. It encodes CVSNLRYYGYTF.

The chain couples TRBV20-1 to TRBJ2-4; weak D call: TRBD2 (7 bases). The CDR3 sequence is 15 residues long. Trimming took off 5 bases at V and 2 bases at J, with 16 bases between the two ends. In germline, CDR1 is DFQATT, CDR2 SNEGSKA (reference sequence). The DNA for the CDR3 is TGCAGTGCTTTGACAGGAGCGGGGCCCAAAAACATTCAGTACTTC. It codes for CSALTGAGPKNIQYF.

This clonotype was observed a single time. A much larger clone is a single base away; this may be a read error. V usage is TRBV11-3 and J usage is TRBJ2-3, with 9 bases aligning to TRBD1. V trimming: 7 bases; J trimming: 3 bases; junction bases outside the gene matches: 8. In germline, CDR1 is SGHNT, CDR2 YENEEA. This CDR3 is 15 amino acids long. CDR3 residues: CASNFTGGATDTQYF. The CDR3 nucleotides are TGTGCCAGCAACTTTACAGGGGGCGCGACAGATACGCAGTATTTT.

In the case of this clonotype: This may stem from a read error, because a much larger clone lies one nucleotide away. The CDR3 loop is CASSEARQNSLLHF. As DNA, the CDR3 is TGTGCCAGCAGTGAAGCGAGGCAGAATTCACTCCTCCACTTT. This chain connects TRBV6-1 to TRBJ1-6; D is unclear. The CDR3 has 14 amino acids. Looked up from germline, CDR1 is MNHNS and CDR2 is SASEGT.

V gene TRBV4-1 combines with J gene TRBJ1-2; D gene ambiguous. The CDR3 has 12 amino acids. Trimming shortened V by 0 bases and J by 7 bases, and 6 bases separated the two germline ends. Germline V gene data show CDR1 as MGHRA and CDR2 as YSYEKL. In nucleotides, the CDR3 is TGCGCCAGCAGCCAAGATAGGGTTGGCTACACCTTC. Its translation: CASSQDRVGYTF.

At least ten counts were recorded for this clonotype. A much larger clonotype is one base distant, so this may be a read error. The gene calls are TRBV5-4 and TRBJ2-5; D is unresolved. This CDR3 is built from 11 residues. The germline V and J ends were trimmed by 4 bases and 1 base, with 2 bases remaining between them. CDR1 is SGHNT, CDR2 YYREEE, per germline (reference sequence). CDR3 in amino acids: CASSAQETQYF. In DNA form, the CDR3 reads TGTGCCAGCAGCGCCCAAGAGACCCAGTACTTC.

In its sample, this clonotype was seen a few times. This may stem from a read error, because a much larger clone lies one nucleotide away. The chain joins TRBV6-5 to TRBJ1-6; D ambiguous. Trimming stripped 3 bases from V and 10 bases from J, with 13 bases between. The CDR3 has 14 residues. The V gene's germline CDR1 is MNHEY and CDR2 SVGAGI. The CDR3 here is CASSYPGRWSPLHF. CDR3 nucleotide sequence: TGTGCCAGCAGTTATCCCGGGAGGTGGTCACCCCTCCACTTT.